Below, 29 T cell receptor beta chains from the same sample are listed, as sequenced in a study of human T cells and chemical hapten exposure. TCRdb independently ran MiXCR on the RACE reads; one entry per CDR3 protein. The data show around 130,000 distinct CDR3 sequences, 11% seen once. Noted time point: patch test 3, about 24 weeks after DPC sensitization. Treatment indicated: therapeutic diphenylcyclopropenone sensitization with weekly scalp DPC. Sequenced here: whole blood, sampled in connection with sensitization to the hapten diphenylcyclopropenone (DPC). The receptor source for this set is a woman between 50 and 59 years old with alopecia areata. Some clones in this sample may be carry-over from other donors' samples.

This sequence joins TRBV5-6 and TRBJ2-5; the D gene is possibly TRBD2 (5 bases). In germline, CDR1 is SGHDT, CDR2 YYEEEE. This CDR3 is 13 amino acids long. V lost 6 bases and J lost 2, with 11 bases in between. In DNA form, the CDR3 reads TGTGCCAGCACCAAAGAGGGACAAGAGACCCAGTACTTC. It yields the protein CASTKEGQETQYF.

V gene TRBV12-3 or TRBV12-4 combines with J gene TRBJ1-5; D may be TRBD1 (5 bases). Trimming pared 3 bases from V and 4 bases from J, leaving 13 bases between. This CDR3 has 15 residues. CDR3 residues: CASSFQAGQNQPQHF. CDR3 bases: TGTGCCAGCAGTTTTCAGGCAGGGCAAAATCAGCCCCAGCATTTT.

This clonotype has a count of ten or more. The CDR3 loop is CASSPRLGVSSYNEQFF. The CDR3 coding sequence is TGTGCCAGCAGTCCACGTTTAGGGGTTAGCTCCTACAATGAGCAGTTCTTC. The rearrangement links TRBV28 to TRBJ2-1; D might be TRBD1 (5 bases). The V gene lost 5 bases and the J gene lost 0 bases, with 17 bases spanning the gap. The CDR3 contains 17 residues. Germline loops: CDR1 MDHEN, CDR2 SYDVKM.

This clonotype was seen a few times. The chain has TRBV5-1 and TRBJ1-1; no clear D. The CDR3 runs to 14 residues. V lost 5 bases and J lost 2, with 13 bases in between. The V gene's germline CDR1 is SGHRS and CDR2 YFSETQ. The CDR3 reads CASRLEGDNTEAFF. CDR3 nucleotides: TGCGCCAGCAGGCTTGAGGGAGACAACACTGAAGCTTTCTTT.

This clonotype has ten or more counts. This chain connects TRBV7-2 to TRBJ2-3, with D tentatively TRBD2 (7 bases). Germline V gives CDR1 SGHTA, CDR2 FQGNSA. This CDR3 spans 17 amino acids. The V and J ends lost 0 bases and 5 bases respectively, with 18 bases between them. In DNA, the CDR3 is TGTGCCAGCAGCTTAGCGGGGGCTAGCGGTGCCCGAGATACGCAGTATTTT. Translated: CASSLAGASGARDTQYF. The full variable domain, completed using reference TRBV7-2 and TRBJ2-3, is GAGVSQSPSNKVTEKGKDVELRCDPISGHTALYWYRQSLGQGLEFLIYFQGNSAPDKSGLPSDRFSAERTGGSVSTLTIQRTQQEDSAVYLCASSLAGASGARDTQYFGPGTRLTVL.

V and J are TRBV7-9 and TRBJ1-6; the D is unclear. The CDR3 is 14 residues long. Trimming removed 1 base at V and 10 bases at J, with 11 bases between. Germline assignment: CDR1 SEHNR and CDR2 FQNEAQ (reference sequence). Here the CDR3 DNA reads TGTGCCAGCAGCTTAGAGGCGGGAGGATCACCCCTCCACTTT. It specifies CASSLEAGGSPLHF.

The chain has TRBV27 and TRBJ2-1; 8 nucleotides match TRBD2. CDR3 length: 13 residues. From germline, CDR1 is MNHEY and CDR2 SMNVEV (reference sequence). Losses at the gene ends were 8 bases for V and 13 bases for J; bases not matched to a gene: 13. The DNA of the CDR3 is TGTGCCAGCTCGATAGGTAGCGGGACCCCCCAGTTCTTC. Translation gives CASSIGSGTPQFF.

This chain links TRBV6-1 with TRBJ2-1, with 10 bases matching TRBD2. This CDR3 has 17 residues. Losses at the gene ends were 4 bases for V and 0 bases for J; bases not matched to a gene: 6. The germline V gene has CDR1 MNHNS and CDR2 SASEGT. CDR3 residues: CASSGLAGVSSYNEQFF. In DNA form, the CDR3 reads TGTGCCAGCAGTGGTCTAGCGGGGGTTTCCTCCTACAATGAGCAGTTCTTC.

This clonotype has only a few counts. The CDR3 DNA is TGTGCCAGCAGTACGGGACAGGGCGCCGGCGGGGAGCTGTTTTTT. Protein sequence: CASSTGQGAGGELFF. This rearrangement joins TRBV12-3 or TRBV12-4 to TRBJ2-2; 9 bases align to TRBD1. This CDR3 contains 15 residues. V gave up 5 bases and J gave up 7 bases; unmatched junction bases: 8.

This chain links TRBV2 with TRBJ1-6; D possibly corresponds to TRBD1 (5 bases). The CDR3 consists of 13 residues. From germline, CDR1 is SNHLY and CDR2 FYNNEI. Between the trimmed V and J ends, which lost 7 bases and 10 bases, there was a span of 14 bases. The CDR3 sequence: CASNLGGGSPLHF. The CDR3 bases are TGTGCCAGCAATCTGGGGGGAGGATCACCCCTCCACTTT.

The chain carries TRBV12-3 or TRBV12-4 and TRBJ2-2, with D possibly called TRBD1 or TRBD2 (5 bases each). Trimming removed 3 bases at V and 5 bases at J, with 13 bases between. The CDR3 is 15 residues long. The chain's CDR3 is CASSFGRWGTGELFF. The CDR3 region has the DNA TGTGCCAGCAGTTTTGGGCGGTGGGGGACCGGGGAGCTGTTTTTT.

J is TRBJ2-3 and V is TRBV30; D gene unclear. The V end was cut by 3 bases, the J end by 6 bases, with 16 bases between. Germline-derived CDR1 and CDR2 are GTSNPN and SVGIG (reference sequence). The CDR3 sequence is 14 residues long. The chain's CDR3 is CAWRVRSTRDTQYF. The DNA for the CDR3 is TGTGCCTGGAGGGTGCGGTCCACAAGGGATACGCAGTATTTT.

This clonotype was observed a few times. The rearrangement links TRBV4-2 to TRBJ2-7; D ambiguous. Germline-derived CDR1 and CDR2 are LGHNA and YNFKEQ. The V end lost 3 bases, the J end lost 5 bases, and 11 bases lay between the germline ends. The CDR3 extends over 13 amino acids. CDR3 sequence (DNA): TGTGCCAGCAGCCACCCCGGGCAGGACGAGCAGTACTTC. This sequence encodes CASSHPGQDEQYF.

This clonotype came up once. The chain couples TRBV27 to TRBJ1-5; D unresolved. The V end lost 4 bases, the J end lost 3 bases, and 7 bases lay between the germline ends. CDR3 length equals 13 residues. In germline, CDR1 is MNHEY, CDR2 SMNVEV (reference sequence). The CDR3 coding sequence is TGTGCCAGCAGTTGGTTGTCCAATCAGCCCCAGCATTTT. This translates into CASSWLSNQPQHF.

This chain links TRBV28 with TRBJ2-7, with no clear D. CDR3 size: 14 residues. The germline V and J ends were trimmed by 2 bases and 2 bases, with 10 bases remaining between them. Germline-derived CDR1 and CDR2 are MDHEN and SYDVKM. CDR3 in DNA: TGTGCCAGCAGTTTAGTGAGCGAACCCTACGAGCAGTACTTC. Translated: CASSLVSEPYEQYF.

The DNA for the CDR3 is TGCAGTGCCACACTCGGGACAGACTACAATGAGCAGTTCTTC. This gives the protein CSATLGTDYNEQFF. The V and J genes are TRBV20-1 and TRBJ2-1; 7 nucleotides match TRBD1. J gave up 3 bases and V 6 bases, and 8 bases lay outside the gene matches. Germline loops: CDR1 DFQATT, CDR2 SNEGSKA (reference sequence). The CDR3 covers 14 residues.

This clonotype has a count of ten or more. The chain employs TRBV5-1 and TRBJ2-1, with unresolved D. CDR3 size: 12 residues. CDR1 SGHRS and CDR2 YFSETQ come from the germline V gene. Trimming stripped 0 bases from V and 6 bases from J, with 4 bases between. The CDR3 nucleotides read TGCGCCAGCAGCTTGGCGGGCAATGAGCAGTTCTTC. It is translated as CASSLAGNEQFF.

This clonotype was recorded a few times. This chain connects TRBV6-5 to TRBJ1-1; 11 positions match TRBD1. Germline CDR1 reads MNHEY; CDR2 reads SVGAGI. The CDR3 covers 13 residues. With V trimmed by 7 bases and J by 6 bases, 4 bases remained unmatched. CDR3 in DNA: TGTGCCAGCACCCGGACAGGGGGCGCTGAAGCTTTCTTT. Its protein is CASTRTGGAEAFF.

The chain combines TRBV27 with TRBJ1-5; 9 nucleotides match TRBD1. J gave up 5 bases and V 6 bases, and 5 bases lay outside the gene matches. CDR1 MNHEY and CDR2 SMNVEV come from the germline V gene (reference sequence). The CDR3 covers 14 residues. The CDR3 sequence is CASSQTGGYQPQHF. The CDR3 bases are TGTGCCAGCAGCCAAACAGGGGGCTATCAGCCCCAGCATTTT.

The chain has TRBV7-6 and TRBJ1-5, with D perhaps TRBD1 (6 bases). Trimming took off 1 base at V and 6 bases at J, with 7 bases between the two ends. The germline V gene has CDR1 SGHVS and CDR2 FNYEAQ. The CDR3 sequence is 13 residues long. CDR3 sequence: CASSLDRVQPQHF. CDR3 sequence (DNA): TGTGCCAGCAGCTTAGACAGGGTTCAGCCCCAGCATTTT.

The rearrangement joins TRBV5-1 to TRBJ1-1; unclear D gene. The CDR3 consists of 14 residues. Per the germline V gene, CDR1 is SGHRS and CDR2 is YFSETQ. V gave up 5 bases and J gave up 3 bases, with 14 bases separating them. Here the CDR3 reads CASRRNQGDTEAFF. CDR3 nucleotide sequence: TGCGCCAGCAGAAGGAATCAAGGTGACACTGAAGCTTTCTTT.

The table lists this clonotype with many counts. The rearrangement uses TRBV5-6 and TRBJ2-4; maybe TRBD2 (7 bases). This CDR3 comprises 14 residues. V was trimmed by 0 bases and J by 7 bases, leaving 11 bases between them. Germline CDR1 SGHDT, CDR2 YYEEEE. The CDR3 nucleotides are TGTGCCAGCAGCTTGGGAGGGGGGGCGAACATTCAGTACTTC. It encodes CASSLGGGANIQYF.

The table lists this clonotype with many counts. The V call is TRBV28, the J call TRBJ1-3; the D gene is possibly TRBD1 (5 bases). This CDR3 contains 13 residues. The germline V gene has CDR1 MDHEN and CDR2 SYDVKM. V gave up 6 bases and J gave up 6 bases, with 12 bases separating them. This chain's CDR3 is CASSAGRSNTIYF. In nucleotides, the CDR3 is TGTGCCAGCAGCGCAGGGAGGTCAAACACCATATATTTT.

Ten or more counts support this clonotype. The rearrangement uses TRBV28 and TRBJ2-5; D is unclear. Germline CDR1 and CDR2: MDHEN and SYDVKM. The CDR3 has 12 residues. Trimming pared 8 bases from V and 5 bases from J, leaving 12 bases between. The CDR3 nucleotides are TGTGCCAGCCTGGGCCCGGAGGAGACCCAGTACTTC. Its protein product is CASLGPEETQYF.

V gene TRBV7-6 combines with J gene TRBJ2-1; D is possibly TRBD1 (7 bases). V lost 0 bases to trimming and J lost 5 bases, with 14 bases between them. This CDR3 has 16 amino acids. Germline-derived CDR1 and CDR2 are SGHVS and FNYEAQ. The CDR3 is CASSLAEGATHNEQFF. The CDR3 DNA reads TGTGCCAGCAGCTTAGCGGAGGGGGCGACACACAATGAGCAGTTCTTC.

This clonotype was seen ten or more times. The rearrangement uses TRBV10-2 and TRBJ2-7; D might be TRBD2 (5 bases). The CDR3 runs to 12 residues. Germline CDR1 reads WSHSY; CDR2 reads SAAADI. V lost 5 bases, J lost 6 bases, and 11 bases lay in between. The CDR3 reads CASSFYEGEQYF. As DNA, the CDR3 is TGCGCCAGCAGTTTTTACGAGGGCGAGCAGTACTTC.

This clonotype was detected only a few times. V and J are TRBV12-3 or TRBV12-4 and TRBJ1-1, with a tentative D call TRBD1 (5 bases). This CDR3 is 12 amino acids long. Trimming took off 6 bases at V and 5 bases at J, with 10 bases between the two ends. In DNA, the CDR3 is TGTGCCAGCAGCCAAGAGGGGACTGAAGCTTTCTTT. It yields the protein CASSQEGTEAFF.

The CDR3 DNA follows: TGTGCCTGGAGTTCGCCTTCGGGACCGACGATCCCTTCAGGGGCTTTCTTT. Its translation is CAWSSPSGPTIPSGAFF. This sequence joins TRBV30 and TRBJ1-1; TRBD1 might be the D (5 bases). Deletions cut 2 bases from V and 11 bases from J, with 30 bases between. The CDR3 is made up of 17 amino acids. The V gene's germline CDR1 is GTSNPN and CDR2 SVGIG (reference sequence).

The CDR3 protein is CASSPYDSPNYGYTF. The DNA for the CDR3 is TGCGCCAGCAGCCCCTACGACAGTCCTAACTATGGCTACACCTTC. The V and J genes are TRBV5-1 and TRBJ1-2, with D perhaps TRBD1 (5 bases). The CDR3 has 15 amino acids. The germline V gene has CDR1 SGHRS and CDR2 YFSETQ. V was shortened by 4 bases and J by 0 bases, with 13 bases between the two germline ends.